This TCR beta chain was captured by sequencing in a study of cytomegalovirus exposure and HLA in healthy donors. There are 18 residues in the CDR3. V trimming: 6 bases; J trimming: 2 bases; junction bases outside the gene matches: 15. The germline gives CDR1 PRHDT, CDR2 FYEKMQ (reference sequence). 13 Jbeta primers and 60 Vbeta primers were used for the PCR. Sequencing was performed with immunoSEQ multiplex PCR; in TCRdb, only in-frame clones are kept and a portion is missing. This sample has under 150,000 clones, with 60% to 85% found just once. The source material was PBMCs. The sequence was obtained from a man under 40 in good health and CMV-seronegative. The chain is built from TRBV13 and TRBJ2-3; 9 bases align to TRBD1. The CDR3, as DNA: TGTGCCAGCAGATTCATGCGCGTGGGACAGGGATTCACAGATACGCAGTATTTT. This gives the protein CASRFMRVGQGFTDTQYF.